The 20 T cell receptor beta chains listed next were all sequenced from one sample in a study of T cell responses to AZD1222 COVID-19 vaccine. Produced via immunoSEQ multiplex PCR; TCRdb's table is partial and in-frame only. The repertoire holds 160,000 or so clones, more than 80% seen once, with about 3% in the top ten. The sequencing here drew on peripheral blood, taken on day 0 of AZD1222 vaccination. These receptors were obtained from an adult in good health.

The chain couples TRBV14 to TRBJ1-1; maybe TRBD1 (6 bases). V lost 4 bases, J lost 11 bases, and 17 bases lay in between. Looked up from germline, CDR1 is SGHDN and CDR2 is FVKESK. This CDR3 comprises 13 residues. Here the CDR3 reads CASSLRGGSTAFF. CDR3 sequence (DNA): TGTGCCAGCAGCCTTCGAGGGGGGAGCACGGCTTTCTTT.

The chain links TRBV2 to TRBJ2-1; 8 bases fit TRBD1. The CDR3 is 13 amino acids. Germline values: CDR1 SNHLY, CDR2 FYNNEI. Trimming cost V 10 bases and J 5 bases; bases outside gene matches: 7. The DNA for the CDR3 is TGTGCCATTCGGACAGGGCACGACAATGAGCAGTTCTTC. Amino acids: CAIRTGHDNEQFF.

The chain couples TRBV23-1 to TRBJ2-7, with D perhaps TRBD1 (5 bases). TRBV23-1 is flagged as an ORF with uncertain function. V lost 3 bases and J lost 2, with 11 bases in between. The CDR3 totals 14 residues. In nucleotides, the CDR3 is TGCGCCAGCAGTCACTCAGGGTTCGCCTACGAGCAGTACTTC. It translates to CASSHSGFAYEQYF.

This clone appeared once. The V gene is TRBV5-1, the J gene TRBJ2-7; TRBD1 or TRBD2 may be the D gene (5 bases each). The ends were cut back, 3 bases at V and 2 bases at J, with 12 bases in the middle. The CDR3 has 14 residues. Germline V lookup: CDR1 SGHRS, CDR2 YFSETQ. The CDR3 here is CASSSGTVPYEQYF. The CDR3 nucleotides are TGCGCCAGCAGCTCAGGGACGGTCCCCTACGAGCAGTACTTC.

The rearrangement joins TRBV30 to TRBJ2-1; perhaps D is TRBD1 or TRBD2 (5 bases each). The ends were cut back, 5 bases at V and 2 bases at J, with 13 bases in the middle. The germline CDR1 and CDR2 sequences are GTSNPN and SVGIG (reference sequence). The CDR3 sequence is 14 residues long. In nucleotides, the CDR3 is TGTGCCTGGTGCCGGGACCAGACCTACAATGAGCAGTTCTTC. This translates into CAWCRDQTYNEQFF.

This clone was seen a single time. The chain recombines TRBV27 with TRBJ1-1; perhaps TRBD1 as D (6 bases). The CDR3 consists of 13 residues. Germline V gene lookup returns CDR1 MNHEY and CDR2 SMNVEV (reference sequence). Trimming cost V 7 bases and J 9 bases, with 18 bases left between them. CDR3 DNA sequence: TGTGCCAGCATGGTTAGGGCAGGGGCTCAAGCTTTCTTT. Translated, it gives CASMVRAGAQAFF.

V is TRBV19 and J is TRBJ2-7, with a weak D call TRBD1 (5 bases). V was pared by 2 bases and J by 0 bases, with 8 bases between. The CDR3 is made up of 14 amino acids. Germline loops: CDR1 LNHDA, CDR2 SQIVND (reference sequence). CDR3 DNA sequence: TGTGCCAGTAGTATATACGACAGCTCCTACGAGCAGTACTTC. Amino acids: CASSIYDSSYEQYF. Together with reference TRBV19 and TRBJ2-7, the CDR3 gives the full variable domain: DGGITQSPKYLFRKEGQNVTLSCEQNLNHDAMYWYRQDPGQGLRLIYYSQIVNDFQKGDIAEGYSVSREKKESFPLTVTSAQKNPTAFYLCASSIYDSSYEQYFGPGTRLTVT.

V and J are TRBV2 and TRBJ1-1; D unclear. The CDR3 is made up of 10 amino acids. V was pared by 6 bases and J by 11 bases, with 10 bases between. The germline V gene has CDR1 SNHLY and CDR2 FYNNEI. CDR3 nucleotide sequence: TGTGCCAGCAGCAGCACGTGGGCTTTCTTT. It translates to CASSSTWAFF.

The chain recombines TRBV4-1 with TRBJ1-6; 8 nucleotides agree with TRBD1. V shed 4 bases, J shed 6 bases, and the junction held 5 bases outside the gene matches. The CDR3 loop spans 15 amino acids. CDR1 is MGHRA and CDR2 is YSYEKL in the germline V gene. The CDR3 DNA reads TGCGCCAGCAGCCCCCCGACAGGGGTTAATTCACCCCTCCACTTT. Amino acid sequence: CASSPPTGVNSPLHF.

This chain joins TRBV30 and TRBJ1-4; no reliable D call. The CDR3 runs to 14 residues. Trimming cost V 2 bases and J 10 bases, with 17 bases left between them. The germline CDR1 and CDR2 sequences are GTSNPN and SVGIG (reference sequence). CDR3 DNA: TGTGCCTGGAGTCGAAGTCAGGCCGAAGGAAAACTGTTTTTT. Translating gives CAWSRSQAEGKLFF.

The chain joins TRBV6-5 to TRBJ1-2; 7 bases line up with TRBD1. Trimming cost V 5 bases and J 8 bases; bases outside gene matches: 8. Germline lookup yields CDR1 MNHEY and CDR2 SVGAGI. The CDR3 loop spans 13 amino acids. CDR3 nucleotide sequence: TGTGCCAGCAGTCTCGGGACAGCCTGGGGCTACACCTTC. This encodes CASSLGTAWGYTF.

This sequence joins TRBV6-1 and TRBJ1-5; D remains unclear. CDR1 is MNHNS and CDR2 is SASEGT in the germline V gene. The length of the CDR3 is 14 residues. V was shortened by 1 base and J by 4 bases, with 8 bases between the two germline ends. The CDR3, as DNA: TGTGCCAGCAGTGAAGAGGCAGAGAATCAGCCCCAGCATTTT. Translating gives CASSEEAENQPQHF.

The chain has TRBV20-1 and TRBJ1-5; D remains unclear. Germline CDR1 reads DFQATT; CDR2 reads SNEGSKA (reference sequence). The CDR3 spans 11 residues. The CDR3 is CKGGSNQPQHF. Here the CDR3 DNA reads TGCAAGGGTGGGAGCAATCAGCCCCAGCATTTT.

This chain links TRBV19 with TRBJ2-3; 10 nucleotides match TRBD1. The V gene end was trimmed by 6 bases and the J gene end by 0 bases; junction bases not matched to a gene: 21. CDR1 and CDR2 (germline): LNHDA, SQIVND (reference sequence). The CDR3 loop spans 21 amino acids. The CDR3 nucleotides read TGTGCCAGTAGCCGTCGGACGGGACAGGGGTTCGGGGTCTCTAGCACAGATACGCAGTATTTT. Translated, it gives CASSRRTGQGFGVSSTDTQYF.

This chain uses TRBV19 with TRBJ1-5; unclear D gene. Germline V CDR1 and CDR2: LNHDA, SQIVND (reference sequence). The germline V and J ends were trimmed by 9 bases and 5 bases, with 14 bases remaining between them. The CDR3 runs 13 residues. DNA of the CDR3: TGTGCCAGCCGAGGTGTCACCTATCAGCCCCAGCATTTT. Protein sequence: CASRGVTYQPQHF.

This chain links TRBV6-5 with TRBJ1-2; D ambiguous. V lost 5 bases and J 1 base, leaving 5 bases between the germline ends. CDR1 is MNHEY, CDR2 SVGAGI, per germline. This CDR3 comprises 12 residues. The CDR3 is CASSRDNYGYTF. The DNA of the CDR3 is TGTGCCAGCAGTAGGGATAACTATGGCTACACCTTC.

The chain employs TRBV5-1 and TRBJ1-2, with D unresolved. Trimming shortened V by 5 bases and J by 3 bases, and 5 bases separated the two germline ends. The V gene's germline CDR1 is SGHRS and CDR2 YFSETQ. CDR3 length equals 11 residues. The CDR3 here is CASRSDYGYTF. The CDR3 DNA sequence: TGCGCCAGCAGGAGCGACTATGGCTACACCTTC.

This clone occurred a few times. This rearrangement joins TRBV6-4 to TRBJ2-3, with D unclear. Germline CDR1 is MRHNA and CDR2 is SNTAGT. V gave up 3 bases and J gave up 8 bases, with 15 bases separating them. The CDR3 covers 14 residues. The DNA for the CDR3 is TGTGCCAGCAGTGAGTTGGTCGGTCCATCTACGCAGTATTTT. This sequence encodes CASSELVGPSTQYF.

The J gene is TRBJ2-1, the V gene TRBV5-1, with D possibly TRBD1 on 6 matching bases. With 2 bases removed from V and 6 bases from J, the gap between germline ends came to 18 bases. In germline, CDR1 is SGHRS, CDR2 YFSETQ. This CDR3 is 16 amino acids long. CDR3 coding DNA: TGCGCCAGCAGCTTAAGACGGGACACGGCAGGCAATGAGCAGTTCTTC. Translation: CASSLRRDTAGNEQFF.

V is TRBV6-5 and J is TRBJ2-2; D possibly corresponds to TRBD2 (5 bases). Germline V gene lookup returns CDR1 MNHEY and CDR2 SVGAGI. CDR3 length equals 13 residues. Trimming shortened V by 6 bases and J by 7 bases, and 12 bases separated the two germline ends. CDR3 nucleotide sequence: TGTGCCAGCAGGTGGACTGCGGGCGGGGAGCTGTTTTTT. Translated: CASRWTAGGELFF.